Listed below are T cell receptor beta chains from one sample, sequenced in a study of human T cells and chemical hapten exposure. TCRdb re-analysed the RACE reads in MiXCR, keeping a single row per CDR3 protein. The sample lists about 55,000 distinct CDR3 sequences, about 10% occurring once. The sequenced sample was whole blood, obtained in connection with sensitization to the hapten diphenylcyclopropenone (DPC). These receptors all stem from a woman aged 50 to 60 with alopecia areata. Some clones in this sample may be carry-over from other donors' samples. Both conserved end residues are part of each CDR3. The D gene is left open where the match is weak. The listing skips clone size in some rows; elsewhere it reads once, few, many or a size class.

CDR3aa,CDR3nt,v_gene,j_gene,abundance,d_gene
CASRVGPGELFF,TGTGCCAGCAGAGTGGGACCCGGGGAGCTGTTTTTT,TRBV11-2,TRBJ2-2,.,.
CASSAAPSSGGAAKDTQYF,TGTGCCAGTAGTGCCGCCCCATCTAGCGGGGGGGCCGCGAAAGATACGCAGTATTTT,TRBV19,TRBJ2-3,.,TRBD2
CASSLVKRNTGELFF,TGTGCCAGCAGCTTAGTAAAAAGGAACACCGGGGAGCTGTTTTTT,TRBV7-2,TRBJ2-2,many,.
CSVVPPGETQYF,TGCAGCGTTGTACCCCCGGGCGAGACCCAGTACTTC,TRBV29-1,TRBJ2-5,many,.
CASSLAWLDEQFF,TGCGCCAGCAGCTTGGCTTGGCTAGATGAGCAGTTCTTC,TRBV5-1,TRBJ2-1,few,.
CASQLGLAGVETQYF,TGTGCCAGCCAACTCGGACTAGCGGGGGTTGAGACCCAGTACTTC,TRBV2,TRBJ2-5,.,TRBD2
CASTPGEQETQYF,TGTGCCAGCACCCCAGGGGAACAAGAGACCCAGTACTTC,TRBV28,TRBJ2-5,many,.
CASSFRSGTKRSTDTQYF,TGTGCCAGCAGCTTTCGAAGCGGGACGAAAAGAAGCACAGATACGCAGTATTTT,TRBV7-9,TRBJ2-3,few,TRBD2
CASSFSSLGRGALVYEQYF,TGTGCCAGCAGCTTTTCTTCGTTGGGCCGGGGGGCTTTGGTCTACGAGCAGTACTTC,TRBV5-4,TRBJ2-7,few,.
CASSSDLSTKNIQYF,TGTGCCAGCAGCTCGGACCTTTCTACCAAAAACATTCAGTACTTC,TRBV5-4,TRBJ2-4,few,.
CASSSSWTAAYSGYTF,TGTGCCAGCAGTTCCTCGTGGACTGCCGCGTATAGTGGCTACACCTTC,TRBV28,TRBJ1-2,.,.